This is a list of T cell receptor beta chains from one sample in a study of blood T cell repertoires in COVID-19. Assay: immunoSEQ multiplex PCR; the TCRdb copy retains only in-frame clones and omits some. This table holds over 120,000 clones, about 87% found once. Sequencing input: peripheral blood. Receptors originate from a human donor in a cohort sampled during active COVID-19. Both conserved end residues are trimmed from each CDR3. Fields, in order: V gene, CDR3 length, J gene, CDR3 protein.

TRBV5-4	12	TRBJ2-3	ASSRDSSTDTQY
TRBV3-1/TRBV3-2	12	TRBJ2-1	ASSPTGGRDEQF
TRBV6-2/TRBV6-3	18	TRBJ2-3	ASSYSSSGTSGGNTDTQY
TRBV2	13	TRBJ2-3	ANSGAAGGTDTQY
TRBV6-5	10	TRBJ1-1	ASNLDYTEAF
TRBV19	11	TRBJ2-3	ASSPRLATTQY
TRBV18	14	TRBJ2-5	ASSSLFLQGAETQY
TRBV19	13	TRBJ1-2	ASSEDRGLGKGYT
TRBV28	12	TRBJ1-3	ASSQGAVGNTIY
TRBV2	9	TRBJ2-1	ASSDGREKF
TRBV27	11	TRBJ1-2	ASSLYQGGGYT
TRBV19	14	TRBJ1-4	ASSNRDRGRSEKLF
TRBV6-1	13	TRBJ1-2	ASSESTGQGYGYT
TRBV24-1	14	TRBJ2-1	ATSDLRPGAYNEQF
TRBV4-3	12	TRBJ2-4	ASSQDPHSNIQY
TRBV6-2/TRBV6-3	10	TRBJ2-3	ASSPPGSRPY
TRBV5-8	12	TRBJ1-5	ASSPGTVNQPQH
TRBV3-1/TRBV3-2	13	TRBJ1-1	ASSKKAGGEGSAF
TRBV28	11	TRBJ2-1	ASSSRTRDEQF
TRBV18	13	TRBJ2-1	ASSPQGWSYNEQF
TRBV7-9	11	TRBJ1-2	ASSLGANSRYT
TRBV7-2	12	TRBJ2-5	ASSPREGRETQY
TRBV6-2/TRBV6-3	15	TRBJ1-2	ASSSLRTGLSNYGYT
TRBV7-9	16	TRBJ2-1	ASSSVSGGQSSYNEQF
TRBV20-1	9	TRBJ1-2	SARLNSGYT
TRBV12-5	13	TRBJ1-3	ASGLARGQGNTIY
TRBV6-5	13	TRBJ1-6	ASSYEPPGISPLH
TRBV6-2/TRBV6-3	12	TRBJ1-1	ASSYPTANTEAF
TRBV12-3/TRBV12-4	11	TRBJ1-6	ASSRRQNSPLH
TRBV7-6	15	TRBJ2-2	ASSLTPKGVYTGELF
TRBV7-2	14	TRBJ2-1	ASSLSRTSVSNEQF
TRBV6-5	8	TRBJ2-7	ASRGRRGY
TRBV5-1	13	TRBJ1-2	ASIPWPGDGYGYT
TRBV5-1	11	TRBJ1-1	ASSLAGLAEAF
TRBV19	12	TRBJ2-1	ASKKRGTSNEQF
TRBV11-3	11	TRBJ2-7	ASSRGFPYEQY
TRBV5-6	10	TRBJ2-1	ASSLPGKEQF
TRBV19	14	TRBJ1-1	ASSRGRTLGNTEAF
TRBV5-1	13	TRBJ2-1	ASSPFVAGSNEQF
TRBV6-2/TRBV6-3	13	TRBJ2-5	ASSYGDRGHETQY
TRBV15	13	TRBJ2-2	ATSPRLADTGELF
TRBV3-1/TRBV3-2	14	TRBJ1-1	ASSQDERGMNTEAF
TRBV7-2	13	TRBJ2-1	ASTLLGSGGNEQF
TRBV6-2/TRBV6-3	15	TRBJ1-5	ASSWRGLGTVNQPQH
TRBV7-3	11	TRBJ2-3	ASSLRGADTQY
TRBV6-2/TRBV6-3	13	TRBJ2-2	ASSLYSANTGELF
TRBV4-1	16	TRBJ1-5	ASSQEDPIGESNQPQH
TRBV5-1	13	TRBJ2-1	ASSLAGLAINEQF
TRBV4-1	15	TRBJ2-7	ASSQDPSGTRTYEQY
TRBV5-6	12	TRBJ2-7	ASSTRLAGAQQY
TRBV7-3	13	TRBJ1-1	ASSPRELSNTEAF
TRBV9	13	TRBJ2-5	ASSVGTSNQETQY
TRBV29-1	14	TRBJ1-1	SVPKGTGAKNTEAF
TRBV4-1	14	TRBJ1-1	ASSPGPARGDTEAF
TRBV14	11	TRBJ1-1	ASSRGGVTEAF
TRBV9	14	TRBJ1-4	ASSVGLRFGNEKLF
TRBV5-1	13	TRBJ2-5	ASSLAAGPRQTQY
TRBV14	12	TRBJ2-3	ASSSREFGDTQY
TRBV19	12	TRBJ2-3	ASSIGQVTDTQY
TRBV5-1	14	TRBJ1-6	ASSADRGENNSPLH